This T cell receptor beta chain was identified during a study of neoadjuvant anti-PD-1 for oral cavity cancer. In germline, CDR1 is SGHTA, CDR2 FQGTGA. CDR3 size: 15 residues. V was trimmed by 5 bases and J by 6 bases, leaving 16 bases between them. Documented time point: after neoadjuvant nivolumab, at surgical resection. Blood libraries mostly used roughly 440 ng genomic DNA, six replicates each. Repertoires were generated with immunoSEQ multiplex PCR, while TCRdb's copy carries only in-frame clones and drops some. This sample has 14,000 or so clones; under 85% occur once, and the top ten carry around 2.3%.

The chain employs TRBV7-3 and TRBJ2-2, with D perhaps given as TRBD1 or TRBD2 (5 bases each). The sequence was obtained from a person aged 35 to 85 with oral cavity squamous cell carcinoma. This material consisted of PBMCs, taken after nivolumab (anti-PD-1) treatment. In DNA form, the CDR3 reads TGTGCCAGCAGCCCGGGACCCGCCAGGGCCGGGGAGCTGTTTTTT. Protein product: CASSPGPARAGELFF.